This entry concerns a single T cell receptor (beta chain). Its antigen is currently unknown. 13 Jbeta primers and 60 Vbeta primers were used for the PCR. Sequencing used immunoSEQ multiplex PCR; TCRdb keeps in-frame clones, though not all of them. This table holds 150,000 to 200,000 clones, more than 80% found once. This entry is derived from a study of cytomegalovirus exposure and HLA in healthy donors. Whole-study results and caveats: DRB1 had the most TCR associations and HLA-C the fewest, a later analysis found, with rates varying by HLA locus. Rarity marked most TCR sequences, yet some public TCRs occurred in many donors. HLA allele associations emerged for roughly 17,000 TCR beta sequences in a later analysis, at 0.05 false discovery rate.

The CDR3 runs 16 residues. From germline, CDR1 is MGHDK and CDR2 SYGVNS. Trimming left V 6 bases short and J 4 bases short, with 20 bases between. This chain uses TRBV25-1 with TRBJ2-3, with D perhaps matching TRBD1 (6 bases). The sample consisted of PBMCs. The receptor comes from a man aged 18 to 29 in good health and CMV-seronegative. CDR3 residues: CASSRRQASAADTQYF. The CDR3 nucleotides read TGTGCCAGCAGCCGCAGACAGGCCTCAGCCGCAGATACGCAGTATTTT.